This TCR beta chain derives from a study of T cell repertoires and HLA-DP antigens. Here immunoSEQ multiplex PCR was the method, and the copy in TCRdb shows in-frame clones only, minus some. In the table there are about 89,000 clones, 86% of which are singletons. Trimming removed 5 bases at V and 1 base at J, with 11 bases between. Germline V gene data show CDR1 as SGHAT and CDR2 as FQDESV (reference sequence). This CDR3 has 15 amino acids. This clone was recorded a few times. Its antigen is currently unknown. This TCR came from a man aged 50 to 59 in good health and CMV-seronegative. Sequenced material: CD4+ T cells from PBMCs. The chain is built from TRBV11-1 and TRBJ2-2, with D hard to call. DNA for the CDR3: TGTGCCAGCAGCCCCCGGACGGTGAACACCGGGGAGCTGTTTTTT. It encodes CASSPRTVNTGELFF.